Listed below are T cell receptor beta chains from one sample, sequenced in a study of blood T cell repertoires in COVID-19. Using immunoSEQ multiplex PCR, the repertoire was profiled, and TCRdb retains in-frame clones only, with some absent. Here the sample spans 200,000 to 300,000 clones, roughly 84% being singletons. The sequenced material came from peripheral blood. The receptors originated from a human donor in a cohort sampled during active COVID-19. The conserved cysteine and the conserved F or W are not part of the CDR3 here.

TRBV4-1 ASSQLGQGATDEQY
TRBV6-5 ASRASDEAQH
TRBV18 ASSRRTGKNTEAF
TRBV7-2 ASSPSGGSYNEQF
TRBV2 ASSANSGALETQY
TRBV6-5 ASSTPGQGRSGYT
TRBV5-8 ASSPGQRHAKPQH
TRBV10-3 AISGSAYEQY
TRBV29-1 SVAGGQGFDEQF
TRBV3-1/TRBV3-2 ASSQGYRFANTGELF
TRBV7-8 ASSPGGQGGEPQH
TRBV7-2 ASSLDGNNQPQH
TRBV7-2 ASSLAIAYGEQY
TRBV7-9 ASSIGTSGGAGQETQY